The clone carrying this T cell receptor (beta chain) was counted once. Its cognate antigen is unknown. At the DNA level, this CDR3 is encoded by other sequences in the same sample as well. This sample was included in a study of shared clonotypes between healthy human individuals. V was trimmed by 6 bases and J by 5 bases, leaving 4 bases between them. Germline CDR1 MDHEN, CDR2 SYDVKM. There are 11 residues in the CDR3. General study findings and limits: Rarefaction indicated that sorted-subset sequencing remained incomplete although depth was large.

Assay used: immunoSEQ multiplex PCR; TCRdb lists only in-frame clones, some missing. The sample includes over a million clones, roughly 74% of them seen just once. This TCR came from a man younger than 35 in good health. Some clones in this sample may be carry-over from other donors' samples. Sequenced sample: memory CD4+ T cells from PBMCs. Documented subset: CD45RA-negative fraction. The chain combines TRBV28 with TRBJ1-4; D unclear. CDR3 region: CASRTNEKLFF. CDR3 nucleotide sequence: TGTGCCAGCAGGACCAATGAAAAACTGTTTTTT.